This TCR beta chain was retrieved from a study of CD8+ T cells in alopecia areata. Across the whole study: Tofacitinib therapy took 6 to 18 months; 6 months off drug came after.

The sample's treatment: oral pan-JAK inhibitor, 5-10 mg twice daily. Punch biopsies of lesional scalp, plus peripheral blood, were taken from alopecia areata patients. The authors extracted RNA and reverse transcribed it into cDNA as the sequencing template. The data were produced by immunoSEQ multiplex PCR, yet TCRdb's version contains in-frame clones alone and is incomplete. The table includes about 190,000 clones, 55% to 70% detected once. V shed 6 bases and J 2 bases; nucleotides not matched to a gene: 8. The CDR3 spans 15 residues. CDR1 and CDR2 from the germline V gene are SGHTA and FQGNSA. The TCR sequence derives from a human donor with alopecia areata. The genes are TRBV7-2 and TRBJ2-3, with 7 bases matching TRBD1. The sample in question was CD4+ T cells sorted from blood, obtained at week 4, from a patient treated with tofacitinib. The CDR3 sequence: CASRHNRGPTDTQYF. For the CDR3, the DNA is TGTGCCAGCAGGCATAACAGGGGACCCACAGATACGCAGTATTTT.